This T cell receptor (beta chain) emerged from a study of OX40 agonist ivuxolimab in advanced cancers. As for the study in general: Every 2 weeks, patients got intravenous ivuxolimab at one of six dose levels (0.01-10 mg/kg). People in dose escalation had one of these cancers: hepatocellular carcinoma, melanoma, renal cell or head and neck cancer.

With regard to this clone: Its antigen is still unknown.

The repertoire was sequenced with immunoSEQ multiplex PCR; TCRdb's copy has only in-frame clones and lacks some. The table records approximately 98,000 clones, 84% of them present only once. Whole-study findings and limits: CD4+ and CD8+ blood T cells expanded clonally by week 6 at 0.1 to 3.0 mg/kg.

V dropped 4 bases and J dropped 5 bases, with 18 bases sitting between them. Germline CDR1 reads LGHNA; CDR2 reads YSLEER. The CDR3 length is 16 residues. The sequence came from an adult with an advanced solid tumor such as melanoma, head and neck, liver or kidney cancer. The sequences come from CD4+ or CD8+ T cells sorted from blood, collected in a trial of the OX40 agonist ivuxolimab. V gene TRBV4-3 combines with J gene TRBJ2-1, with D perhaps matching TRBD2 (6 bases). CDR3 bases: TGCGCCAGCAGCCTTCAGTTCGCGGGGTCAGACAATGAGCAGTTCTTC. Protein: CASSLQFAGSDNEQFF.